This T cell receptor (beta chain) was captured in a study of blood T cells in healthy people across ages (dated by TCRdb to between 2015 and 2016). Background on the whole study: In model experiments, template switching captured about one uniquely barcoded TCR beta cDNA molecule for every two T cells. Using deep sequencing normalized with unique cDNA molecular identifiers, the study measured how TCR beta repertoire diversity changes with age. The donors were split into four age groups: young (average around 16 years), middle-aged (about 40), aged (more than 60) and long-lived (roughly 86). To avoid experimental bias, donors of different ages were randomly spread across the sequencing lanes. For two donors (one aged 18 to 29 and one aged 80 or older), the study analyzed two additional independent replicas of 1 million unique cDNA reads from the same blood draw. Overall study results and their limits: Because the CMV infection status of the donors was unknown, age-related changes in expanded clonotypes may potentially have been confounded. There was a strong correlation between observed TCR beta diversity and the percentage of naive T cells measured by flow cytometry. Compared with the aged group, the long-lived group had more naive CD4+ T cells, fewer expanded clones and increased TCR diversity, a pattern suggesting age selection. Bulk unsorted PBMC profiling prevented conclusive comparison of naive and antigen-experienced compartments. Estimates of total diversity from one million sequenced T cells were regarded as lower bounds and underestimates. Observed TCR beta diversity per million T cells fell roughly linearly with age, and a significant reduction was already apparent by age roughly 40.

Donors were a few dozen systemically healthy Caucasian individuals from Russia aged about 6 to 100 years. Each donor gave approximately 9.4 milliliters of peripheral blood, drawn into EDTA-treated Vacutainer tubes. PBMCs were isolated by Ficoll-Paque density-gradient centrifugation, with at least 7 million obtained per sample. Trizol reagent was used to extract total RNA from the PBMCs, yielding at least 5.5 micrograms per sample. For every donor, an aliquot of PBMCs went through flow cytometry to measure the percentages of naive CD45RAhigh/CD27high T cells. The CDR1 and CDR2 encoded by the germline V gene are SGHTA and FQGNSA. The V end gives up 5 bases and the J end 0 bases, leaving 7 bases in the junction not matched to a gene. The CDR3 holds 15 amino acids from the cysteine to the phenylalanine. Only CDR3 DNA remains: 45 bases, in frame from the first base. To note about this clonotype: Its binding antigen is unknown. No qualities accompany the bases; no much larger clone lies one base away.

Receptor libraries were prepared by 5' RACE. For sequencing, an Illumina HiSeq 2500 was employed. A second PCR of roughly 6 to 11 cycles was run with a J-beta primer mix and a sample-barcoded 5' primer. A unique molecular identifier was introduced onto each TCR beta cDNA molecule by a template-switch 5' adaptor carrying 12 random nucleotides. At least 2.5 million CDR3-containing paired-end reads were obtained from each sample. First-strand cDNA was synthesized from all RNA with the Mint cDNA synthesis kit, primed by a TRBC-specific oligonucleotide. Following uracil-DNA glycosylase treatment, all cDNA underwent a first 18-cycle PCR with the universal primers M1SS and BC2_uni_R. The study's processing was this. For normalization, 1 million high-quality reads, each with a distinct molecular identifier, were randomly selected from each sample. Reads sharing molecular identifiers were discarded rather than binned into consensus sequences. MiTCR, run with a Q25 quality threshold and the strictest error-elimination algorithm, handled CDR3 identification, clonotype clustering and error correction. A nonparametric unseen species model with Euler transformation was used to estimate a lower bound on total TCR beta diversity. Using fastp at Q25 and MiXCR, TCRdb reprocessed the public reads and kept productive beta chains. Merged by CDR3 protein, the rows form single entries marked with the most common genes and DNA. The V and J calls were determined by TCRdb, not by the authors. The sample contains over a million distinct CDR3 sequences, roughly 60% of them found a single time. The ten largest clones capture 6.5% to 8.5% of the sample.

The clonotype was recovered from a man aged 18 to 29 in good health. The V gene is TRBV7-2 and the J gene is TRBJ2-7; 7 bases in between match TRBD1. The sequencing input was blood. Here is the DNA: TGTGCCAGCAGCGGCAACAGGGGCCCCTCCTACGAGCAGTACTTC. Protein translation: CASSGNRGPSYEQYF. Here the CDR3 is joined to the reference TRBV7-2 and TRBJ2-7 genes, and the full variable domain is: GAGVSQSPSNKVTEKGKDVELRCDPISGHTALYWYRQSLGQGLEFLIYFQGNSAPDKSGLPSDRFSAERTGGSVSTLTIQRTQQEDSAVYLCASSGNRGPSYEQYFGPGTRLTVT.